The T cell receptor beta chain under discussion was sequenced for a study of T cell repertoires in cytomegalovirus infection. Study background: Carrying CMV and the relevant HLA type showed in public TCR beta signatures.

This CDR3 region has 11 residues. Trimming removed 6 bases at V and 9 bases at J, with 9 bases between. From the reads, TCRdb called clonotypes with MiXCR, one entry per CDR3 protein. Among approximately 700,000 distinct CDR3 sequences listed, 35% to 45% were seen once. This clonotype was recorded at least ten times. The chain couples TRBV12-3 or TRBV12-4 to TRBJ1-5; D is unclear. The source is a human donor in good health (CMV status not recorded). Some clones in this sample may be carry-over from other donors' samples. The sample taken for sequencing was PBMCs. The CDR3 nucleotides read TGTGCCAGCAGGGGGAAAGGGCCCCAGCATTTT. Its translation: CASRGKGPQHF.